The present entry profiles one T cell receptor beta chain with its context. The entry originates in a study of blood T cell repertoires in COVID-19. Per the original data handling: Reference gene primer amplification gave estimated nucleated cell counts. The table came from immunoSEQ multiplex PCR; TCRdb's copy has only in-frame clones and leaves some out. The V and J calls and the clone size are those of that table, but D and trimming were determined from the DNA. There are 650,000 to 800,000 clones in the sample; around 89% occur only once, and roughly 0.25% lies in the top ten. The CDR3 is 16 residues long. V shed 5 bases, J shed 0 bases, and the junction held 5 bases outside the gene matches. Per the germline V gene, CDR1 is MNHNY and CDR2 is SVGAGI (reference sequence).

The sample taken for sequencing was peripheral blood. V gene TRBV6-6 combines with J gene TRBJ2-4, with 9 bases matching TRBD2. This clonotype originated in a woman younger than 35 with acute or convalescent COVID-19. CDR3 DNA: TGTGCCAGCAGTCTGAGCGGGGGGTCAGCCAAAAACATTCAGTACTTC. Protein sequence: CASSLSGGSAKNIQYF.